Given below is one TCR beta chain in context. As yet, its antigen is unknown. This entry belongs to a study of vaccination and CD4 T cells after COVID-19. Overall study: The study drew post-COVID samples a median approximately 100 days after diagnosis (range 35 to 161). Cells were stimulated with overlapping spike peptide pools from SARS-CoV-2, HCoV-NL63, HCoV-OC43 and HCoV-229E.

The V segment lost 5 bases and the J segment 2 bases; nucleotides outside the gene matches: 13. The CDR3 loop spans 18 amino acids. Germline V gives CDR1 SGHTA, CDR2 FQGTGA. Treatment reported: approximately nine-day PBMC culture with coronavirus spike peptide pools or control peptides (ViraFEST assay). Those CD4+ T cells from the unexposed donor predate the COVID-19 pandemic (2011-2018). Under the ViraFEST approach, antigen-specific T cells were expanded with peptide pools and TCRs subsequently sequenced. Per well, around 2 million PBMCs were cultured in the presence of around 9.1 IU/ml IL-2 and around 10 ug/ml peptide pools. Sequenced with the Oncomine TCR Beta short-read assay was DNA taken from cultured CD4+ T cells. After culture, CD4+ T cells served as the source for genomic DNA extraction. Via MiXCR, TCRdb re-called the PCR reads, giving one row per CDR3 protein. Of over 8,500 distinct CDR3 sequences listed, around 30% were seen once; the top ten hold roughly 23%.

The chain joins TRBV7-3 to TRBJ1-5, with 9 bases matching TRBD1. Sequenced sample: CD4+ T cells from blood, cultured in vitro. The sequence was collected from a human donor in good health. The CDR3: CASSTNLDRGLGNQPQHF. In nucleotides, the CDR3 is TGTGCCAGCAGCACCAATTTGGACAGGGGACTGGGCAATCAGCCCCAGCATTTT.